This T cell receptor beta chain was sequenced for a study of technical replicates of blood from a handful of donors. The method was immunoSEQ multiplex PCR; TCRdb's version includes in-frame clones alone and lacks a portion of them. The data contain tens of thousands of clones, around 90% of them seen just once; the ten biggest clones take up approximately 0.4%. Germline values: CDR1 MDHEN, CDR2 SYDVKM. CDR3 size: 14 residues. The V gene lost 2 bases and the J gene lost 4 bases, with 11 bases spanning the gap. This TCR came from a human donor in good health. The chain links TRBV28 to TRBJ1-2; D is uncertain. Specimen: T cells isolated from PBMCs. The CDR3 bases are TGTGCCAGCAGTTTACCCTCAGATATCTATGGCTACACCTTC. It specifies CASSLPSDIYGYTF.